Each of the 20 T cell receptor beta chains below was sequenced from the same sample in a study of blood T cell repertoires in COVID-19. TCRdb's copy holds only in-frame clones and misses some; the assay was immunoSEQ multiplex PCR. This sample has over 200,000 clones, with about 90% found just once. The sample consisted of peripheral blood. Receptors originate from a young woman who had recovered from COVID-19.

The genes are TRBV10-3 and TRBJ1-1; D may be TRBD1 (6 bases). The CDR3 length is 15 residues. The germline gives CDR1 ENHRY, CDR2 SYGVKD. The V end was cut by 6 bases, the J end by 1 base, with 15 bases between. The CDR3 is CAISLDGGPNTEAFF. The DNA of the CDR3 is TGTGCCATCAGCCTTGATGGGGGCCCGAACACTGAAGCTTTCTTT.

CDR3 sequence (DNA): TGTGCCAGCAGTGAGCAGACCGGGACAGCTAATGAAAAACTGTTTTTT. Residues: CASSEQTGTANEKLFF. The rearrangement links TRBV6-1 to TRBJ1-4, with TRBD1 identical over 7 bases. Germline trimming cut 3 bases from V and 3 bases from J; bases unmatched to any gene: 7. The CDR3 is 16 residues long. CDR1 MNHNS and CDR2 SASEGT come from the germline V gene.

The chain recombines TRBV6-5 with TRBJ1-1, with 10 bases aligning to TRBD1. Germline V gives CDR1 MNHEY, CDR2 SVGAGI. The CDR3 has 15 amino acids. With 7 bases clipped from V and 6 bases from J, the junction kept 11 bases outside the gene matches. The chain's CDR3 is CASKVPGQGSAEAFF. DNA for the CDR3: TGTGCCAGCAAAGTCCCGGGACAGGGGTCGGCTGAAGCTTTCTTT.

There are a few counts of this clone. V is TRBV4-2 and J is TRBJ2-2, with D perhaps matching TRBD2 (6 bases). The V end was cut by 0 bases, the J end by 6 bases, with 17 bases between. Germline V gene sequence: CDR1 LGHNA, CDR2 YNFKEQ. The CDR3 has 17 residues. As DNA, the CDR3 is TGTGCCAGCAGCCAAGATCAACACTCGGGGGATGCCGGGGAGCTGTTTTTT. Amino acid sequence: CASSQDQHSGDAGELFF.

The chain is built from TRBV15 and TRBJ2-5; 8 bases are shared with TRBD2. The J segment lost 9 bases and the V segment lost 2 bases, leaving 11 bases of the junction unmatched. Germline lookup yields CDR1 LNHNV and CDR2 YYDKDF (reference sequence). The CDR3 consists of 15 residues. CDR3 in amino acids: CATSRLSSGSRPQYF. CDR3 DNA sequence: TGTGCCACCAGCAGACTATCTAGCGGGTCCCGCCCCCAGTACTTC.

This clone has only one observation. The chain joins TRBV5-1 to TRBJ2-7; TRBD2 matches at 9 bases. Germline V gene lookup returns CDR1 SGHRS and CDR2 YFSETQ. This CDR3 spans 17 amino acids. The trim removed 4 bases at V and 1 base at J, leaving 12 bases unmatched. The CDR3 DNA reads as TGCGCCAGCAGCACAGGGACTAGCACGCTCATATCCTACGAGCAGTACTTC. This translates into CASSTGTSTLISYEQYF. The full variable domain, rest sourced from reference TRBV5-1 and TRBJ2-7, is KAGVTQTPRYLIKTRGQQVTLSCSPISGHRSVSWYQQTPGQGLQFLFEYFSETQRNKGNFPGRFSGRQFSNSRSEMNVSTLELGDSALYLCASSTGTSTLISYEQYFGPGTRLTVT.

The chain joins TRBV11-2 to TRBJ2-3, with 9 bases aligning to TRBD2. Trimming took 1 base from V and 5 from J; bases not matched to a gene: 7. CDR1 and CDR2 from the germline V gene are SGHAT and FQNNGV. This CDR3 region has 16 residues. The CDR3 coding sequence is TGTGCCAGCAGCTTAGGGGCGGGGGGGCCGATAGATACGCAGTATTTT. This sequence encodes CASSLGAGGPIDTQYF.

This clone was counted a single time. The chain is built from TRBV6-2 or TRBV6-3 and TRBJ2-7, with 12 bases that match TRBD2. J gave up 1 base and V 0 bases, and 7 bases lay outside the gene matches. The germline gives CDR1 MNHEY, CDR2 SVGEGT. This CDR3 is 18 amino acids long. The CDR3 nucleotides are TGTGCCAGCAGTTACTCCCTTCTACTAGCGGGGGGTTCCTACGAGCAGTACTTC. Encoded protein: CASSYSLLLAGGSYEQYF.

The gene calls are TRBV7-7 and TRBJ2-7; TRBD1 might be the D (6 bases). Germline lookup yields CDR1 SSHAT and CDR2 FNYEAQ (reference sequence). The CDR3 is made up of 14 amino acids. V dropped 5 bases and J dropped 2 bases, with 13 bases sitting between them. Here the CDR3 DNA reads TGTGCCAGCAGCCCAGGAACAGGGACCTACGAGCAGTACTTC. This encodes CASSPGTGTYEQYF.

The rearrangement links TRBV6-1 to TRBJ1-6, with TRBD1 matching over 10 bases. The CDR3 loop spans 17 amino acids. The germline gives CDR1 MNHNS, CDR2 SASEGT. The J segment lost 8 bases and the V segment lost 3 bases, leaving 10 bases of the junction unmatched. The CDR3 loop reads CASSDLRDRGWDSPLHF. The CDR3 DNA reads as TGTGCCAGCAGTGACCTCCGGGACAGGGGATGGGATTCACCCCTCCACTTT.

The J gene is TRBJ2-2, the V gene TRBV9; 9 positions agree with TRBD2. The CDR3 totals 16 residues. Germline assignment: CDR1 SGDLS and CDR2 YYNGEE. With V trimmed by 0 bases and J by 8 bases, 8 bases remained unmatched. CDR3 coding DNA: TGTGCCAGCAGCGTAGGGTCTAGCGGGGCGCTGGGGGAGCTGTTTTTT. Translated: CASSVGSSGALGELFF. The whole variable domain, filled in from reference TRBV9 and TRBJ2-2, reads DSGVTQTPKHLITATGQRVTLRCSPRSGDLSVYWYQQSLDQGLQFLIQYYNGEERAKGNILERFSAQQFPDLHSELNLSSLELGDSALYFCASSVGSSGALGELFFGEGSRLTVL.

The V gene is TRBV11-3, the J gene TRBJ1-6; D is unresolved. Trimming shortened V by 5 bases and J by 10 bases, and 12 bases separated the two germline ends. Germline V lookup: CDR1 SGHNT, CDR2 YENEEA. The CDR3 runs to 13 residues. The CDR3 bases are TGTGCCAGCAGCGCCTCCCACAACTCACCCCTCCACTTT. This codes for CASSASHNSPLHF. Combining the CDR3 with reference TRBV11-3 and TRBJ1-6 gives the whole variable domain EAGVVQSPRYKIIEKKQPVAFWCNPISGHNTLYWYLQNLGQGPELLIRYENEEAVDDSQLPKDRFSAERLKGVDSTLKIQPAELGDSAVYLCASSASHNSPLHFGNGTRLTVT.

V is TRBV9 and J is TRBJ1-2; D may be TRBD1 (6 bases). Germline loops: CDR1 SGDLS, CDR2 YYNGEE. The CDR3 loop spans 16 amino acids. The V end was cut by 3 bases, the J end by 8 bases, with 23 bases between. CDR3 DNA: TGTGCCAGCAGCGGGGACACTACCTTTTCCCTCGGAGGCTACACCTTC. Its translation is CASSGDTTFSLGGYTF.

V is TRBV5-4 and J is TRBJ2-7; 9 bases are shared with TRBD1. The V gene end was trimmed by 1 base and the J gene end by 4 bases; junction bases not matched to a gene: 3. The CDR3 has 14 amino acids. The germline CDR1 and CDR2 sequences are SGHNT and YYREEE (reference sequence). CDR3 amino acids: CASSLWGTGYEQYF. CDR3 in DNA: TGTGCCAGCAGCTTGTGGGGGACAGGGTACGAGCAGTACTTC.

This chain uses TRBV30 with TRBJ1-2; D might be TRBD1 (6 bases). CDR1 is GTSNPN and CDR2 is SVGIG in the germline V gene (reference sequence). V was trimmed by 3 bases and J by 5 bases, leaving 16 bases between them. The length of the CDR3 is 14 residues. CDR3 loop: CAWSLKGTLYGYTF. CDR3 in DNA: TGTGCCTGGAGCCTTAAAGGGACATTATATGGCTACACCTTC.

The rearrangement links TRBV18 to TRBJ1-1, with TRBD1 as a possible D gene (6 bases). Looked up from germline, CDR1 is KGHSH and CDR2 is LQKENI. Trimming shortened V by 3 bases and J by 0 bases, and 14 bases separated the two germline ends. The CDR3 loop spans 16 amino acids. The CDR3 nucleotides are TGTGCCAGCTCACCGGGGGGGGCTGGGATGAACACTGAAGCTTTCTTT. It codes for CASSPGGAGMNTEAFF.

The rearrangement uses TRBV7-6 and TRBJ2-2, with 12 nucleotides matching TRBD2. This CDR3 has 18 residues. Germline V gene lookup returns CDR1 SGHVS and CDR2 FNYEAQ. V lost 2 bases and J lost 3; bases outside the gene matches: 7. CDR3 in DNA: TGTGCCAGCAGCTTATCTCTAGCGGGGGGGCTGGACACCGGGGAGCTGTTTTTT. This translates into CASSLSLAGGLDTGELFF.

A word on this clone: In the same sample, other DNA sequences code for this CDR3. The J gene is TRBJ1-2, the V gene TRBV19; 9 bases agree with TRBD1. Germline CDR1 reads LNHDA; CDR2 reads SQIVND (reference sequence). J lost 4 bases, V lost 4 bases, and 1 base had no gene match. This CDR3 has 13 residues. The CDR3 coding sequence is TGTGCCAGTAGTACGACAGGGGGCTATGGCTACACCTTC. It yields the protein CASSTTGGYGYTF.

The table lists this clone with a count of one. Here the CDR3 DNA reads TGTGCCAGCAGCTTCCGGGGTGACGAGCAGTACTTC. It encodes CASSFRGDEQYF. The chain joins TRBV7-2 to TRBJ2-7; perhaps TRBD2 as D (5 bases). There are 12 residues in the CDR3. The germline V and J ends were trimmed by 3 bases and 5 bases, with 8 bases remaining between them. The V gene's germline CDR1 is SGHTA and CDR2 FQGNSA.

The chain recombines TRBV9 with TRBJ1-1; TRBD1 matches 7 bases. The CDR3 length is 17 residues. Germline V gene data show CDR1 as SGDLS and CDR2 as YYNGEE. Trimming removed 0 bases from V and 4 bases from J; junction bases left unmatched: 12. CDR3 coding DNA: TGTGCCAGCAGCGTAGATCCAGGGGGGATCGGGCGCACTGAAGCTTTCTTT. Translation gives CASSVDPGGIGRTEAFF.